A selection of T cell receptor beta chains follows, all from one sample in a study of immune cell composition in non-small cell lung cancer. Assay used: immunoSEQ multiplex PCR; TCRdb lists only in-frame clones, some missing. The sample has 3,000 to 3,500 clones; approximately 67% are singletons. Sequenced sample: non-adjacent lung tissue. These receptors came from a human donor with non-small cell lung cancer. CDR3s include the opening cysteine and the closing phenylalanine or tryptophan. D genes are given only for firm matches. Part of the rows lack a size; the others show once, few, many or a class for expanded clones.

-	TRBV6-4	-	TRBJ1-1	CASSGSPGNTEAFF	TGTGCCAGCAGTGGCTCCCCCGGGAACACTGAAGCTTTCTTT
-	TRBV7-2	-	TRBJ1-4	CASTVHRQGEKLFF	TGTGCCAGCACCGTACACCGGCAGGGTGAAAAACTGTTTTTT
-	TRBV7-2	-	TRBJ1-1	CASSLARGAGEAFF	TGTGCCAGCAGCTTAGCGCGGGGGGCTGGTGAAGCTTTCTTT
few	TRBV6-5	-	TRBJ1-2	CASSYATRPGYTF	TGTGCCAGCAGTTATGCTACCAGGCCTGGCTACACCTTC
-	TRBV9	-	TRBJ2-7	CASSVASRGSYEQYF	TGTGCCAGCAGCGTAGCTTCGCGGGGCTCCTACGAGCAGTACTTC
few	TRBV6-5	TRBD1	TRBJ2-5	CASRPGTGAETQYF	TGTGCCAGCAGACCCGGGACAGGGGCAGAGACCCAGTACTTC
once	TRBV5-4	-	TRBJ1-4	CASSLRAGANEKLFF	TGTGCCAGCAGCTTGCGAGCAGGGGCTAATGAAAAACTGTTTTTT
once	TRBV7-6	-	TRBJ1-2	CASSLSRGYGYTF	TGTGCCAGCAGCTTGTCGAGGGGGTATGGCTACACCTTC
-	TRBV5-1	-	TRBJ1-2	CASSSNYEGYTF	TGCGCCAGCAGTAGTAACTATGAGGGCTACACCTTC
-	TRBV6-6	TRBD1	TRBJ1-1	CASIDRGNTEAFF	TGTGCCAGCATCGACAGGGGGAACACTGAAGCTTTCTTT
once	TRBV7-9	-	TRBJ2-7	CASSAQTKGRSYEQYF	TGTGCCAGCAGCGCCCAGACTAAGGGGAGGTCCTACGAGCAGTACTTC
-	TRBV10-2	-	TRBJ1-1	CASGGRDWAAEAFF	TGCGCCAGTGGGGGGAGGGACTGGGCGGCTGAAGCTTTCTTT
large	TRBV2	-	TRBJ1-2	CASSRFGQLTNYGYTF	TGTGCCAGCAGTCGATTTGGACAGCTTACTAACTATGGCTACACCTTC
few	TRBV7-3	TRBD1	TRBJ1-2	CASSLTGQGNYGYTF	TGTGCCAGCAGCTTAACGGGACAGGGGAACTATGGCTACACCTTC
-	TRBV12-5	-	TRBJ1-2	CASGLWGQRYGYTF	TGTGCTAGTGGTTTGTGGGGGCAGCGCTATGGCTACACCTTC
-	TRBV6-5	-	TRBJ1-6	CATHGQLISPLHF	TGTGCCACCCATGGACAGTTAATTTCACCCCTCCACTTT
few	TRBV10-1	-	TRBJ2-7	CASSDWSGWYEQYF	TGCGCCAGCAGTGACTGGTCAGGATGGTACGAGCAGTACTTC
-	TRBV6-6	-	TRBJ1-1	CASSYSPPGVTTEAFF	TGTGCCAGCAGTTACTCACCCCCCGGGGTAACCACTGAAGCTTTCTTT
-	TRBV6-6	-	TRBJ1-5	CASSRASKGDQPQHF	TGTGCCAGCAGCCGGGCGTCGAAAGGGGATCAGCCCCAGCATTTT
-	TRBV6-6	-	TRBJ1-3	CASSPTGNTIYF	TGTGCCAGCAGTCCTACAGGGAACACCATATATTTT
-	TRBV19	-	TRBJ1-2	CASSRDSYGGYTF	TGTGCCAGTAGCAGGGATTCCTATGGTGGCTACACCTTC
few	TRBV4-3	TRBD1	TRBJ2-7	CASSQGQGAEEQYF	TGCGCCAGCAGCCAAGGACAGGGGGCGGAGGAGCAGTACTTC
-	TRBV6-4	TRBD2	TRBJ2-5	CASSETSGAQETQYF	TGTGCCAGCAGTGAGACTAGCGGGGCCCAAGAGACCCAGTACTTC
-	TRBV27	-	TRBJ2-2	CASSPLLATGNTGELFF	TGTGCCAGCAGTCCTCTCTTAGCTACCGGGAACACCGGGGAGCTGTTTTTT
few	TRBV7-9	-	TRBJ1-3	CASSLGGSGNTIYF	TGTGCCAGCAGCTTGGGGGGCTCTGGAAACACCATATATTTT
-	TRBV7-6	-	TRBJ2-1	CASSLRASNPYNEQFF	TGTGCCAGCAGCCTGAGGGCCAGTAACCCCTACAATGAGCAGTTCTTC
-	TRBV11-1	-	TRBJ2-7	CASSLLRTAPEQYF	TGTGCCAGCAGCTTACTGAGGACAGCTCCCGAGCAGTACTTC
-	TRBV28	-	TRBJ1-6	CASSSGTLSSPLHF	TGTGCCAGCAGTTCCGGGACACTTAGTTCACCCCTCCACTTT
-	TRBV7-3	TRBD2	TRBJ2-7	CASRGTSGGAEQYF	TGTGCCAGCAGGGGAACTAGCGGGGGGGCCGAGCAGTACTTC
-	TRBV19	-	TRBJ2-5	CASSISDSPPETQYF	TGTGCCAGTAGTATTTCCGACAGTCCCCCAGAGACCCAGTACTTC
-	TRBV7-9	TRBD2	TRBJ2-5	CASIGEGIRETQYF	TGTGCCAGCATCGGGGAGGGAATCCGGGAGACCCAGTACTTC
-	TRBV6-4	TRBD1	TRBJ2-3	CASSPGTGSTDTQYF	TGTGCCAGCAGTCCCGGGACAGGGTCAACAGATACGCAGTATTTT
once	TRBV5-1	-	TRBJ1-4	CASSFAGGTTNEKLFF	TGCGCCAGCAGCTTTGCGGGGGGCACAACTAATGAAAAACTGTTTTTT
few	TRBV7-9	TRBD1	TRBJ2-4	CASSSTTGLNIQYF	TGTGCCAGCAGCTCTACGACAGGGTTAAACATTCAGTACTTC
-	TRBV6-1	-	TRBJ2-7	CASSSQGASSYEQYF	TGTGCCAGCAGTTCCCAAGGGGCTAGCTCCTACGAGCAGTACTTC
-	TRBV9	TRBD2	TRBJ2-6	CASSVSGGPSGANVLTF	TGTGCCAGCAGCGTTAGCGGGGGGCCCTCTGGGGCCAACGTCCTGACTTTC
few	TRBV30	TRBD2	TRBJ2-2	CAWRPNSGGLTGELFF	TGTGCCTGGAGACCTAATAGCGGGGGGCTCACCGGGGAGCTGTTTTTT
-	TRBV29-1	TRBD1	TRBJ1-1	CSGWGQGLTEAFF	TGCAGCGGCTGGGGACAGGGATTAACTGAAGCTTTCTTT
-	TRBV2	TRBD2	TRBJ2-4	CASSGPTSTKNIQYF	TGTGCCAGCAGTGGACCGACTAGCACCAAAAACATTCAGTACTTC
-	TRBV28	-	TRBJ2-7	CASSLSPSYEQYF	TGTGCCAGCAGTTTATCCCCCAGCTACGAGCAGTACTTC
-	TRBV7-9	-	TRBJ2-1	CASSLARQSSSYNEQFF	TGTGCCAGCAGCTTAGCGCGACAGTCGAGCTCCTACAATGAGCAGTTCTTC
-	TRBV28	-	TRBJ1-2	CASTRSRGGYTF	TGTGCCAGCACCCGGTCGCGAGGGGGCTACACCTTC
-	TRBV5-4	TRBD2	TRBJ2-6	CASSWGLAGVFSGANVLTF	TGTGCCAGCAGCTGGGGACTAGCGGGTGTTTTCTCTGGGGCCAACGTCCTGACTTTC
few	TRBV7-2	TRBD1	TRBJ1-6	CASSLSDRAALHF	TGTGCCAGCAGCTTAAGCGACAGGGCGGCCCTCCACTTT
-	TRBV5-4	-	TRBJ2-1	CASSPGEQSDSYNEQFF	TGTGCCAGCAGCCCTGGAGAGCAGTCGGATTCCTACAATGAGCAGTTCTTC
-	TRBV5-1	-	TRBJ2-3	CASSLGTASADTQYF	TGCGCCAGCAGCTTGGGGACAGCCTCGGCAGATACGCAGTATTTT
-	TRBV7-9	-	TRBJ1-1	CTSSSRLGGGGVGAFF	TGTACCAGCAGCTCGAGACTAGGGGGGGGAGGCGTTGGGGCTTTCTTT
-	TRBV7-2	TRBD1	TRBJ1-4	CASSKNRGTNEKLFF	TGTGCCAGCAGCAAAAACAGGGGAACTAATGAAAAACTGTTTTTT
-	TRBV6-4	-	TRBJ2-1	CASSDSAGSYNEQFF	TGTGCCAGCAGTGACTCCGCGGGCTCCTACAATGAGCAGTTCTTC
-	TRBV2	TRBD2	TRBJ2-7	CASSAGGGLNYEQYF	TGTGCCAGCAGTGCCGGGGGGGGCCTAAACTACGAGCAGTACTTC
-	TRBV29-1	TRBD1	TRBJ1-2	CSVEDPDRVNYGYTF	TGCAGCGTTGAAGATCCCGACAGGGTTAACTATGGCTACACCTTC
-	TRBV7-2	-	TRBJ2-1	CASSNPSSDSLFF	TGTGCCAGCAGCAACCCATCTAGCGATAGTCTGTTCTTC
-	TRBV16	TRBD1	TRBJ1-6	CASSRDRGDSPLHF	TGTGCCAGCAGCCGCGACAGGGGAGATTCACCCCTCCACTTT
-	TRBV5-4	-	TRBJ1-2	CASSLDGGVGYTF	TGTGCCAGCAGCTTGGATGGAGGGGTCGGCTACACCTTC